This T cell receptor beta chain was sequenced in a study of shared clonotypes between healthy human individuals (TCRdb year 2020). Describing the broader study: The cohort comprised two women and a few men aged 18 to 49 years. Per donor, leukapheresis produced somewhere between about 0.85 and 10 billion PBMCs. Different laboratories and diverse techniques were used to prepare libraries and sequence TCR repertoires, to increase sequencing depth and limit assay-specific biases. For each donor, CD4 naive and CD4 memory were each run on three plates, CD8 naive on two plates, and CD8 memory on one plate. Blood TCR repertoires of about 5 healthy adults were deeply sequenced to estimate repertoire size and the extent of clonotype sharing between individuals.

Findings and caveats that apply to the study as a whole: Compared with non-shared clonotypes, clonotypes shared by all four sorted-subset donors had higher generation probabilities. Naive subsets generally had larger estimated clonotype richness than memory subsets did. Pairwise subsampling led to the expectation that sequencing depth would affect the degree of clonotype sharing among donors. Because the study included only a small number of donors, the genetic and exposure-history diversity represented was limited. Across four donors, 5% to 6% of naive CD4, roughly 3.8% of naive CD8, 2% to 2.5% of memory CD4, and approximately 0.4% of memory CD8 clonotypes were shared. Incomplete sequencing was indicated by rarefaction of sorted-subset datasets, despite the large sequencing depth. Only blood was sampled, and tissue TCR repertoires likely differ from those in blood.

The donors were healthy, HIV-negative adults who had no recently reported acute infections or vaccinations. Only Caucasian adults living in Nashville, Tennessee, USA were represented among the donors. CD4+ T cells were enriched through magnetic negative selection, after which naive cells were positively selected on CD45RA and the remaining negative fraction served as the memory subset. After blood collection by leukapheresis, PBMCs were isolated using Ficoll-Histopaque density gradient centrifugation and then cryopreserved in the vapor phase of liquid nitrogen. Purity and quantity of every magnetically sorted T cell population were checked by analytical flow cytometry. Genomic DNA was isolated from each sorted fraction and quantified by UV absorbance on a Nanodrop 2000c. Using the deep immunoSEQ assay, multiplex PCR amplified TCR CDR3 regions from genomic DNA. Extracted genomic DNA from each cell subset was distributed evenly across all wells of several immunoSEQ 96-well plates, and each plate was treated as a replicate. For sorted subsets, each replicate PCR was loaded with approximately 200 ng genomic DNA, equivalent to roughly 30,000 T cell genomes. Purified libraries were quantified with a Qubit 3.0 fluorometer, sized on a Bioanalyzer 2100, and re-quantified with the KAPA Library Quantification kit. Each immunoSEQ 96-well plate was sequenced on its own single-read 150-cycle Illumina NextSeq 550 flow cell. The study's processing was this. Because only junctional sequences without quality scores were contained in the immunoSEQ output, filtering matching that applied to full-length reads could not be performed. To assign V/J genes and CDR3, sequences were annotated against IMGT germline references using PyIR, a Python wrapper for IgBLAST v1.9. Reads were removed for weak V/J assignments (E-value above 1e-6), missing CDR3, stop codons, out-of-frame junctions, or ambiguous translated residues. A V3J clonotype was defined by an identical inferred V gene, J gene, and CDR3 amino acid sequence. Percentage overlap between repertoires was computed as shared unique clonotypes divided by the size of the smaller repertoire. Three approaches were used to assess repertoire richness: RTK rarefaction, the Chao1 estimator, and Recon v2.1 estimates of unobserved clonotypes. Generation probabilities were computed with OLGA for all TCRbeta clonotypes obtained by the gDNA method from a few donors. As stored in TCRdb, this immuneACCESS dataset retains in-frame rearrangements with V and J assigned. A fraction of the clones does not appear; measured against another copy, unresolved V genes explain less than half of the discrepancy, and the remainder lacks a known reason. The DNA was the basis for D and trimming; V, J and clone size are from that table. Here the sample has about 340,000 clones; less than 75% occur a single time. About 10% of the sample is taken by the ten largest.

V ends up 7 bases short and J 0 bases short, with an unmatched junction base count of 8. CDR1 and CDR2 (WSHSY, SAAADI) derive from the germline V gene. Its CDR3 holds 17 amino acids, cysteine through phenylalanine. CDR3 DNA only is kept here, 51 bases in frame from base 1. This clone was seen at least ten times. Its antigen is still unknown. Qualities for individual bases were not recorded, and no much larger clone is one base off. The chain is made from TRBV10-2 and TRBJ2-2; the central 10 bases match TRBD2. Material: memory CD4+ T cells sorted from blood. In the paper's terms, the cell subset or site label means: CD45RA-negative fraction. This receptor was obtained from a man aged 30 to 39 in good health. The nucleotide sequence reads TGCGCCAGCACCCGGACTAGCGGATTCACGAACACCGGGGAGCTGTTTTTT. This is translated as CASTRTSGFTNTGELFF.